Shown below are 6 T cell receptor beta chains from a single sample sequenced in a study of shared clonotypes between healthy human individuals. Method: immunoSEQ multiplex PCR; TCRdb's copy keeps in-frame clones and lacks some. The table lists over a million clones, about 96% of them singletons. Sample: naive CD4+ T cells sorted from blood. The subset here: CD45RA+ positively selected. The receptor set was obtained from a man aged 25-45 years in good health.

V is TRBV5-4 and J is TRBJ2-1, with D unresolved. The germline gives CDR1 SGHNT, CDR2 YYREEE (reference sequence). Trimming removed 4 bases from V and 4 bases from J, with 9 bases in between. The CDR3 is made up of 13 amino acids. The CDR3 DNA reads TGTGCCAGCAGCCCCCCGAGTTACAATGAGCAGTTCTTC. It specifies CASSPPSYNEQFF. Full variable domain (missing parts from reference TRBV5-4 and TRBJ2-1): ETGVTQSPTHLIKTRGQQVTLRCSSQSGHNTVSWYQQALGQGPQFIFQYYREEENGRGNFPPRFSGLQFPNYSSELNVNALELDDSALYLCASSPPSYNEQFFGPGTRLTVL.

The chain is built from TRBV15 and TRBJ1-1; perhaps TRBD1 as D (6 bases). V was trimmed by 5 bases and J by 7 bases, leaving 20 bases between them. CDR3 size: 15 residues. CDR1 is LNHNV and CDR2 is YYDKDF in the germline V gene (reference sequence). CDR3 residues: CATSLGFGGAGEAFF. CDR3 coding DNA: TGTGCCACCAGCCTCGGGTTCGGGGGCGCGGGTGAAGCTTTCTTT.

This clone was seen just once. This chain uses TRBV6-5 with TRBJ2-2; 10 bases are shared with TRBD2. CDR3 size: 15 residues. CDR1 and CDR2 (germline): MNHEY, SVGAGI. The V gene end was trimmed by 6 bases and the J gene end by 1 base; junction bases not matched to a gene: 2. This CDR3 reads CASRGLAENTGELFF. CDR3 DNA sequence: TGTGCCAGCAGAGGACTAGCGGAGAACACCGGGGAGCTGTTTTTT.

In its sample, this clone was seen once. This same CDR3 is encoded by further DNA sequences in the sample. V and J are TRBV4-3 and TRBJ2-3, with unresolved D. The CDR3 is 14 amino acids. V lost 0 bases and J lost 1, with 5 bases in between. The germline V gene has CDR1 LGHNA and CDR2 YSLEER. The DNA for the CDR3 is TGCGCCAGCAGCCAAGATCGGGGCACAGATACGCAGTATTTT. This codes for CASSQDRGTDTQYF.

This rearrangement joins TRBV7-8 to TRBJ2-7, with 15 bases fitting TRBD2. Trimming cost V 0 bases and J 2 bases; bases outside gene matches: 2. Germline CDR1 reads SGHVS; CDR2 reads FQNEAQ. This CDR3 region has 17 residues. CDR3 region: CASSLARTSGRAYEQYF. The CDR3 coding sequence is TGTGCCAGCAGCTTAGCGAGGACTAGCGGGAGGGCCTACGAGCAGTACTTC.

The chain has TRBV6-5 and TRBJ2-2; weak D call: TRBD2 (6 bases). This CDR3 contains 15 residues. The V gene's germline CDR1 is MNHEY and CDR2 SVGAGI. The V gene lost 2 bases and the J gene lost 2 bases, with 9 bases spanning the gap. DNA of the CDR3: TGTGCCAGCAGTTACCTAGCGTCCAACACCGGGGAGCTGTTTTTT. This codes for CASSYLASNTGELFF.